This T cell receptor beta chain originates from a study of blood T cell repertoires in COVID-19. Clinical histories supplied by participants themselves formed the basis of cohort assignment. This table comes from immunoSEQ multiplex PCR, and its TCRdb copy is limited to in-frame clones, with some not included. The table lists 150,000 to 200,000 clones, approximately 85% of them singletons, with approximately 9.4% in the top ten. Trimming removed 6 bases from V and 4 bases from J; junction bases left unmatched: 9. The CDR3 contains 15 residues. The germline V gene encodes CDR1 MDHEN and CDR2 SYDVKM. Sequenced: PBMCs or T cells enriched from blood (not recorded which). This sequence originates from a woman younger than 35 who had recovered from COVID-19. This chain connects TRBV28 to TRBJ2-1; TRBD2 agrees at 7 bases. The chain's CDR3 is CASRPRPAGYNEQFF. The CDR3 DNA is TGTGCCAGCAGACCTCGGCCAGCGGGGTACAATGAGCAGTTCTTC.